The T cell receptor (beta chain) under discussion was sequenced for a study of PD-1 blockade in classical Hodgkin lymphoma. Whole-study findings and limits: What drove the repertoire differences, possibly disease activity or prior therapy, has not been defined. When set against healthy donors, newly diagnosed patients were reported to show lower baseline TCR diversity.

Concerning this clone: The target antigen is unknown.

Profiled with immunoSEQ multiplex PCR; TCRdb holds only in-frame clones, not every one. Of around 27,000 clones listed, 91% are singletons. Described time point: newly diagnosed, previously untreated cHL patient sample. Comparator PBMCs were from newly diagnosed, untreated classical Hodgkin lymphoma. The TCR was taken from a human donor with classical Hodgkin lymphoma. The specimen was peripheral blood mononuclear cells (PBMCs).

The CDR3 DNA is TGCGCCAGCAGTTTTTCCCCTACAGATACGCAGTATTTT. Translating gives CASSFSPTDTQYF. This chain links TRBV10-1 with TRBJ2-3; D remains ambiguous. The CDR3 totals 13 residues. Germline CDR1 is WNHNN and CDR2 is SYGVQD (reference sequence). V was cut by 5 bases and J by 3 bases, with 9 bases left in between.